These 25 T cell receptor beta chains originate from one sample sequenced in a study of blood T cell repertoires in COVID-19. Method: immunoSEQ multiplex PCR; TCRdb's copy keeps in-frame clones and lacks some. The sample contains about 280,000 clones, approximately 86% of which appear only once. Material: peripheral blood. These receptors were taken from a woman aged 70-85 years with COVID-19, enrolled during active disease.

The V call is TRBV21-1, the J call TRBJ1-3; the table's D gene call, TRBD1, was not cross checked with the DNA. TRBV21-1 is a pseudogene. This CDR3 region has 18 residues. Here the CDR3 DNA reads TGTGCCAGCAGCAAACGGTGCATATCAGGGGAAAAGTGGGACACCATATATTTT. Translating it yields CASSKRCISGEKWDTIYF.

The chain joins TRBV4-3 to TRBJ2-2; TRBD2 is a possible D gene (5 bases). The V and J ends lost 4 bases and 6 bases respectively, with 21 bases between them. Germline V lookup: CDR1 LGHNA, CDR2 YSLEER. The CDR3 length is 17 residues. The CDR3 reads CASSPEHPGSVSGELFF. For the CDR3, the DNA is TGCGCCAGCAGCCCCGAGCATCCGGGTAGCGTGTCCGGGGAGCTGTTTTTT.

The chain recombines TRBV19 with TRBJ1-6; 8 nucleotides agree with TRBD1. CDR3 size: 14 residues. CDR1 is LNHDA and CDR2 is SQIVND in the germline V gene (reference sequence). Losses at the gene ends were 7 bases for V and 9 bases for J; bases not matched to a gene: 8. CDR3 region: CASTNWTGLSPLHF. The CDR3 DNA reads TGTGCCAGTACTAATTGGACAGGGCTTTCACCCCTCCACTTT.

In its sample, this clone was seen once. The CDR3 spells CASSLGLASSDEQFF. DNA for the CDR3: TGCGCCAGCAGCTTGGGACTAGCATCTTCCGATGAGCAGTTCTTC. V is TRBV5-1 and J is TRBJ2-1; 7 bases map to TRBD2. CDR1 SGHRS and CDR2 YFSETQ come from the germline V gene. The CDR3 loop spans 15 amino acids. With 0 bases clipped from V and 8 bases from J, the junction kept 8 bases outside the gene matches.

The V gene is TRBV24-1, the J gene TRBJ2-5; 7 nucleotides agree with TRBD2. Germline loops: CDR1 KGHDR, CDR2 SFDVKD. Trimming at V came to 4 bases and at J to 3 bases, leaving 10 bases not matched to a gene. The CDR3 contains 16 residues. The DNA of the CDR3 is TGTGCCACCAGTGACTTCGGACTAGGAATGGAAGAGACCCAGTACTTC. It encodes CATSDFGLGMEETQYF.

This chain joins TRBV6-1 and TRBJ1-5; 8 nucleotides align to TRBD1. The germline V gene encodes CDR1 MNHNS and CDR2 SASEGT. The trim removed 3 bases at V and 3 bases at J, leaving 7 bases unmatched. The CDR3 consists of 16 residues. This CDR3 reads CASSDRGRTSNQPQHF. The CDR3 coding sequence is TGTGCCAGCAGTGACAGGGGGCGAACTTCCAATCAGCCCCAGCATTTT.

The V call is TRBV5-6, the J call TRBJ1-1, with D tentatively TRBD1 (6 bases). This CDR3 has 15 residues. V was pared by 0 bases and J by 3 bases, with 12 bases between. Germline V lookup: CDR1 SGHDT, CDR2 YYEEEE. CDR3 coding DNA: TGTGCCAGCAGCTTGGTAGGGGCAGGGGACACTGAAGCTTTCTTT. Protein sequence: CASSLVGAGDTEAFF.

This clone was observed many times. The chain recombines TRBV18 with TRBJ1-3, with 8 bases identical to TRBD1. J lost 0 bases, V lost 8 bases, and 9 bases had no gene match. The CDR3 runs to 16 residues. The V gene's germline CDR1 is KGHSH and CDR2 LQKENI. The CDR3 loop reads CASRTGGGFSGNTIYF. The CDR3 DNA reads TGTGCCAGCCGTACAGGGGGAGGCTTCTCTGGAAACACCATATATTTT.

CDR3 protein: CASSLVQGGGYTF. The CDR3 DNA reads TGTGCCAGCAGTTTGGTACAGGGGGGTGGCTACACCTTC. The chain carries TRBV28 and TRBJ1-2, with 8 bases identical to TRBD1. The CDR3 loop spans 13 amino acids. The J segment lost 7 bases and the V segment lost 3 bases, leaving 4 bases of the junction unmatched. Germline-derived CDR1 and CDR2 are MDHEN and SYDVKM.

This chain connects TRBV5-4 to TRBJ1-2; weak D call: TRBD1 (6 bases). Trimming pared 2 bases from V and 3 bases from J, leaving 11 bases between. CDR1 and CDR2 from the germline V gene are SGHNT and YYREEE (reference sequence). CDR3 size: 14 residues. Here the CDR3 DNA reads TGTGCCAGCAGCTTAGGGGGAAGGGACTATGGCTACACCTTC. Protein product: CASSLGGRDYGYTF.

The genes are TRBV9 and TRBJ2-5; weak D call: TRBD2 (6 bases). CDR3 length: 14 residues. The V gene's germline CDR1 is SGDLS and CDR2 YYNGEE. V lost 4 bases and J lost 1, with 11 bases in between. CDR3 DNA sequence: TGTGCCAGCAGCCCTTTGGGGGGCCAAGAGACCCAGTACTTC. It translates to CASSPLGGQETQYF.

This chain links TRBV6-1 with TRBJ2-3; 7 bases fit TRBD2. CDR1 and CDR2 from the germline V gene are MNHNS and SASEGT. With 0 bases clipped from V and 5 bases from J, the junction kept 5 bases outside the gene matches. The CDR3 contains 15 residues. This CDR3 is CASSEAERGVDTQYF. The CDR3 coding sequence is TGTGCCAGCAGTGAAGCGGAGCGGGGAGTAGATACGCAGTATTTT.

This clone was found a few times. The chain combines TRBV10-3 with TRBJ1-1; maybe TRBD1 (5 bases). The V gene lost 6 bases and the J gene lost 1 base, with 9 bases spanning the gap. This CDR3 has 13 amino acids. CDR1 and CDR2 from the germline V gene are ENHRY and SYGVKD. The CDR3 reads CAISPTGNTEAFF. The CDR3 DNA sequence: TGTGCCATCAGCCCTACAGGGAACACTGAAGCTTTCTTT.

This clone appeared once. This chain uses TRBV27 with TRBJ2-2, with 9 bases identical to TRBD1. Germline trimming cut 3 bases from V and 3 bases from J; bases unmatched to any gene: 20. CDR3 length: 21 amino acids. CDR1 and CDR2 from the germline V gene are MNHEY and SMNVEV (reference sequence). CDR3 loop: CASSFSSTGGTNRWDTGELFF. The CDR3 DNA follows: TGTGCCAGCAGTTTTTCCTCGACAGGGGGGACCAATAGGTGGGACACCGGGGAGCTGTTTTTT.

The genes are TRBV18 and TRBJ1-1; TRBD1 agrees at 8 bases. J was trimmed by 0 bases and V by 3 bases; bases with no gene match: 3. The CDR3 has 15 residues. Germline assignment: CDR1 KGHSH and CDR2 LQKENI. The DNA of the CDR3 is TGTGCCAGCTCACCTCAGGGGGCGGTGAACACTGAAGCTTTCTTT. Translation: CASSPQGAVNTEAFF.

This clone was found a few times. The chain has TRBV15 and TRBJ1-2, with TRBD1 as a possible D gene (5 bases). CDR1 and CDR2 from the germline V gene are LNHNV and YYDKDF (reference sequence). V was pared by 0 bases and J by 7 bases, with 18 bases between. The CDR3 length is 16 residues. The DNA for the CDR3 is TGTGCCACCAGCAGAGATCTAACGGAGGGGAAAGGTGGCTACACCTTC. Protein sequence: CATSRDLTEGKGGYTF.

The chain carries TRBV4-1 and TRBJ1-2; a weak D match, TRBD1 (6 bases). This CDR3 is 15 amino acids long. Per germline, CDR1 MGHRA and CDR2 YSYEKL. Deletions cut 6 bases from V and 2 bases from J, with 16 bases between. In nucleotides, the CDR3 is TGCGCCAGCAGGTCAGGGGAGGGCCTAAACTATGGCTACACCTTC. It specifies CASRSGEGLNYGYTF.

This chain links TRBV24-1 with TRBJ2-1; 8 positions agree with TRBD1. Germline trimming cut 4 bases from V and 6 bases from J; bases unmatched to any gene: 10. CDR3 length equals 16 residues. Looked up from germline, CDR1 is KGHDR and CDR2 is SFDVKD. This CDR3 is CATSDRGTGESNEQFF. The CDR3 DNA reads as TGTGCCACCAGTGACCGCGGGACAGGTGAATCCAATGAGCAGTTCTTC.

Comments on this clone: This CDR3 is also generated by other DNA sequences in the sample. This chain links TRBV3-1 (or the pseudogene TRBV3-2) with TRBJ1-2, with 7 bases identical to TRBD1. Germline V gene lookup returns CDR1 LGHDT and CDR2 YNNKEL (reference sequence). This CDR3 region has 12 residues. Unmatched junction bases numbered 1, after V lost 9 bases and J lost 0 bases. CDR3 sequence reads: CASQGANYGYTF. The CDR3 nucleotides are TGTGCCAGTCAGGGGGCTAACTATGGCTACACCTTC.

The rearrangement joins TRBV30 to TRBJ1-6; 8 bases align to TRBD1. This CDR3 has 15 amino acids. Trimming took 2 bases from V and 9 from J; bases not matched to a gene: 9. CDR1 and CDR2 from the germline V gene are GTSNPN and SVGIG (reference sequence). This CDR3 reads CAWSTGRGQGSPLHF. The CDR3 nucleotides are TGTGCCTGGAGTACCGGCAGGGGGCAGGGTTCACCCCTCCACTTT.

The chain employs TRBV15 and TRBJ2-7; 9 bases are shared with TRBD1. The junction had 5 bases not matched to a gene; V was cut back by 1 base and J by 1 base. The CDR3 totals 16 residues. Per the germline V gene, CDR1 is LNHNV and CDR2 is YYDKDF (reference sequence). The CDR3 nucleotides read TGTGCCACCAGCAGAGGTCGCGGGACAGGGTCCTACGAGCAGTACTTC. This sequence encodes CATSRGRGTGSYEQYF.

The V call is TRBV2, the J call TRBJ1-4; D uncertain. The CDR3 runs 16 residues. V was trimmed by 6 bases and J by 7 bases, leaving 21 bases between them. Germline-derived CDR1 and CDR2 are SNHLY and FYNNEI. CDR3 DNA: TGTGCCAGCAGCCGGGAACTCCCCGAGGGAGGTGAAAAACTGTTTTTT. Protein sequence: CASSRELPEGGEKLFF.

This clone was detected only once. This chain connects TRBV13 to TRBJ1-1, with a weak D call TRBD1 (6 bases). The CDR3 has 14 residues. The germline CDR1 and CDR2 sequences are PRHDT and FYEKMQ (reference sequence). Trimming took off 5 bases at V and 2 bases at J, with 12 bases between the two ends. CDR3 in amino acids: CASSQGQINTEAFF. The CDR3 DNA reads as TGTGCCAGCAGCCAAGGACAGATAAACACTGAAGCTTTCTTT. The entire variable domain, with the rest obtained from reference TRBV13 and TRBJ1-1, is as follows: AAGVIQSPRHLIKEKRETATLKCYPIPRHDTVYWYQQGPGQDPQFLISFYEKMQSDKGSIPDRFSAQQFSDYHSELNMSSLELGDSALYFCASSQGQINTEAFFGQGTRLTVV.

CDR3 coding DNA: TGCAGCGTTGACGGGGCGGGCGGGGGGCCTAGCACAGATACGCAGTATTTT. As protein: CSVDGAGGGPSTDTQYF. The chain is built from TRBV29-1 and TRBJ2-3, with 8 bases matching TRBD2. The CDR3 is made up of 17 amino acids. The junction had 11 bases not matched to a gene; V was cut back by 3 bases and J by 0 bases. Looked up from germline, CDR1 is SQVTM and CDR2 is ANQGSEA.

V and J are TRBV5-5 and TRBJ1-1; D perhaps matches TRBD1 (6 bases). CDR3 length: 15 amino acids. V gave up 4 bases and J gave up 1 base, with 14 bases separating them. CDR1 SGHKS and CDR2 YYEKEE come from the germline V gene (reference sequence). CDR3 nucleotides: TGTGCCAGCAGCCCCTGGGGACAACCGAACACTGAAGCTTTCTTT. This encodes CASSPWGQPNTEAFF.